This T cell receptor beta chain was observed in a study of shared clonotypes between healthy human individuals. TCRdb's table, derived via immunoSEQ multiplex PCR, lists solely in-frame clones and lacks some. The sample holds over 2,000,000 clones, about 93% seen once. This CDR3 is built from 15 residues. CDR1 and CDR2 from the germline V gene are SEHNR and FQNEAQ (reference sequence). The V end lost 4 bases, the J end lost 6 bases, and 18 bases lay between the germline ends. Naivety among CD8 cells was defined by CD45RO negativity and positive CCR7 selection, thereby excluding terminally differentiated effector memory CD45RA+ cells.

The sequence derives from a man between 18 and 35 years old in good health. Some clones in this sample may be carry-over from other donors' samples. The rearrangement links TRBV7-9 to TRBJ1-2; D might be TRBD1 (6 bases). The sequencing input was naive CD8+ T cells from PBMCs. The CDR3 bases are TGTGCCAGCAGCTATATTGACGGGGGCCCAGATGGCTACACCTTC. Protein product: CASSYIDGGPDGYTF.